The 3 T cell receptor beta chains below were found in one sample sequenced in a study of monozygotic twins with inflammatory bowel disease. TCRdb reprocessed the 5' RACE reads, with one entry per CDR3 protein and no DNA. The sample table includes a few hundred thousand distinct CDR3 sequences. Source material: blood. The receptors were gathered from a human donor with ulcerative colitis or Crohn's disease, or a healthy co-twin of an affected twin (not recorded which).

The chain is built from TRBV13 and TRBJ1-2; the D call from TCRdb, TRBD1, cannot be confirmed without DNA. CDR3 size: 16 residues. Germline assignment: CDR1 PRHDT and CDR2 FYEKMQ (reference sequence). CDR3 sequence: CASSLPRDRGGYGYTF.

V is TRBV2 and J is TRBJ2-1; TCRdb selects TRBD2, and the lack of DNA leaves this call unchecked. CDR3 size: 15 residues. The germline gives CDR1 SNHLY, CDR2 FYNNEI. CDR3 region: CASSEEVSGYNEQFF.

Here the CDR3 reads CASSVSGDTGELFF. The chain uses TRBV9 and TRBJ2-2; TCRdb gives TRBD1 as the D gene, but with no DNA this cannot be confirmed. This CDR3 has 14 amino acids. Germline V gene data show CDR1 as SGDLS and CDR2 as YYNGEE.